The 10 T cell receptor beta chains below come from one sample, sequenced in a study of blood T cells in healthy people across ages. Sample-barcoded 5' priming and a J-beta primer mix drove a second PCR of about 6 to 12 cycles. TCRdb fed the 5' RACE reads into MiXCR, producing one record per CDR3 protein. The sample has fewer than 2,000,000 distinct CDR3 sequences; roughly 32% are singletons. Sequences were obtained from blood. The source is a woman aged 30 to 39 in good health.

The chain links TRBV9 to TRBJ2-6; 8 bases line up with TRBD1. Germline assignment: CDR1 SGDLS and CDR2 YYNGEE. Trimming at V came to 3 bases and at J to 8 bases, leaving 7 bases not matched to a gene. The CDR3 covers 15 residues. The CDR3 sequence: CASSARQGTSNVLTF. CDR3 sequence (DNA): TGTGCCAGCAGCGCAAGACAGGGGACGTCCAACGTCCTGACTTTC.

To note about this clonotype: A read error may explain this, as a much larger clone is one base away. V gene TRBV7-3 combines with J gene TRBJ2-1, with 11 bases that match TRBD2. After removal of 6 bases from V and 11 bases from J, the junction contained 9 bases not matched to a gene. The CDR3 consists of 14 residues. Germline V gives CDR1 SGHTA, CDR2 FQGTGA. The CDR3 is CASSETSGGGQQFF. The CDR3 DNA follows: TGTGCCAGCAGTGAAACTAGCGGGGGAGGCCAGCAGTTCTTC.

V and J are TRBV7-3 and TRBJ2-1; the match to TRBD2 covers 9 bases. CDR3 length: 15 amino acids. V gave up 6 bases and J gave up 4 bases; unmatched junction bases: 7. CDR1 is SGHTA, CDR2 FQGTGA, per germline. CDR3 residues: CASSVSTSGYNEQFF. The CDR3 coding sequence is TGTGCCAGCAGTGTGTCGACTAGCGGTTACAATGAGCAGTTCTTC.

As DNA, the CDR3 is TGTGCCACAGGACCTGCTACCTACGAGCAGTACTTC. Translation gives CATGPATYEQYF. The rearrangement uses TRBV10-3 and TRBJ2-7; D remains ambiguous. Trimming took 10 bases from V and 2 from J, leaving 12 bases between them. This CDR3 comprises 12 residues. Germline assignment: CDR1 ENHRY and CDR2 SYGVKD.

Comment on this clonotype: No conserved phenylalanine or tryptophan ends this CDR3, so it is likely a read error. The gene calls are TRBV20-1 and TRBJ2-1, with D perhaps assigned TRBD1 or TRBD2 (5 bases each). V was cut by 5 bases and J by 0 bases, with 17 bases left in between. The CDR3 has 16 amino acids. Germline V gives CDR1 DFQATT, CDR2 SNEGSKA (reference sequence). CDR3 coding DNA: TGCAGTGCTTGGGACGGTTACGATAGCTCCTACAATGAGCAGTTCCTC. This codes for CSAWDGYDSSYNEQFL.

This clonotype was detected once. This chain connects TRBV12-3 or TRBV12-4 to TRBJ1-2; perhaps TRBD1 as D (6 bases). V was clipped by 8 bases and J by 0 bases, with 13 bases between them. The CDR3 has 14 amino acids. The CDR3 region is CASSRQDTNYGYTF. CDR3 coding DNA: TGTGCCAGCTCTCGACAGGATACTAACTATGGCTACACCTTC.

The V call is TRBV18, the J call TRBJ1-1; D unresolved. The CDR3 length is 12 residues. Trimming removed 4 bases from V and 3 bases from J, with 6 bases in between. Per germline, CDR1 KGHSH and CDR2 LQKENI. In nucleotides, the CDR3 is TGTGCCAGCTCACTCTCTGACACTGAAGCTTTCTTT. This translates into CASSLSDTEAFF.

This clonotype has only a few counts. The V and J genes are TRBV12-5 and TRBJ2-1, with 13 bases aligning to TRBD2. The CDR3 is 19 residues long. CDR1 LGHNT and CDR2 FRNRAP come from the germline V gene. The junction had 8 bases not matched to a gene; V was cut back by 1 base and J by 2 bases. CDR3 sequence reads: CASGLAGTSGARTYNEQFF. DNA of the CDR3: TGTGCTAGTGGTTTGGCCGGGACTAGCGGGGCCAGAACCTACAATGAGCAGTTCTTC.

The chain has TRBV11-2 and TRBJ2-3; tentatively, D is TRBD1 (5 bases). Trimming pared 2 bases from V and 0 bases from J, leaving 15 bases between. CDR3 size: 17 residues. The V gene's germline CDR1 is SGHAT and CDR2 FQNNGV. CDR3 amino acids: CASSLSQGGPSTDTQYF. In DNA form, the CDR3 reads TGTGCCAGCAGCTTAAGTCAGGGCGGACCAAGCACAGATACGCAGTATTTT.

A few counts support this clonotype. This sequence joins TRBV5-8 and TRBJ2-7, with D uncertain. The CDR3 is 15 amino acids. Trimming shortened V by 2 bases and J by 1 base, and 13 bases separated the two germline ends. The germline gives CDR1 SGHTS, CDR2 YDEGEE. The CDR3 nucleotides are TGTGCCAGCAGCTTACCGGAATGGAGTTCCTACGAGCAGTACTTC. Translated: CASSLPEWSSYEQYF.